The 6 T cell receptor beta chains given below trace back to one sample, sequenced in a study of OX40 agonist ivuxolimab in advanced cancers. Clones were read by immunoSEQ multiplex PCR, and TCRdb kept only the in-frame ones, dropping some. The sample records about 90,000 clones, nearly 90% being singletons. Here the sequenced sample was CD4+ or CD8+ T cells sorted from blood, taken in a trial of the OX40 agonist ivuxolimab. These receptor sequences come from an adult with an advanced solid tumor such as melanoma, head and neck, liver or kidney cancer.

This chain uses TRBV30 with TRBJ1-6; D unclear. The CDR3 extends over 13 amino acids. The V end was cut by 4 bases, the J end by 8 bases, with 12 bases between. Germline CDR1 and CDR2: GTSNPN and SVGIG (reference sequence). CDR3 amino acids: CAWTPQSDSPLHF. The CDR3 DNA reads TGTGCCTGGACGCCCCAATCGGATTCACCCCTCCACTTT.

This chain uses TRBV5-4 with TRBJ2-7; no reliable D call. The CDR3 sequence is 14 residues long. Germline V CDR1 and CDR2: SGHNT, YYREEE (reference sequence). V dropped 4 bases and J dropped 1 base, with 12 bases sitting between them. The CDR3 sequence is CASSPDRSSYEQYF. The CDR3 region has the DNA TGTGCCAGCAGCCCGGACCGTTCATCCTACGAGCAGTACTTC.

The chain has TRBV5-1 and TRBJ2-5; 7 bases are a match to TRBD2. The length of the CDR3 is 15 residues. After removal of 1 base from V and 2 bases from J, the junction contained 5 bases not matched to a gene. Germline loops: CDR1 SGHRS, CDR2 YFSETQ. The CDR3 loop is CASSLTSAGQETQYF. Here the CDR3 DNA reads TGCGCCAGCAGCTTGACTAGCGCGGGTCAAGAGACCCAGTACTTC.

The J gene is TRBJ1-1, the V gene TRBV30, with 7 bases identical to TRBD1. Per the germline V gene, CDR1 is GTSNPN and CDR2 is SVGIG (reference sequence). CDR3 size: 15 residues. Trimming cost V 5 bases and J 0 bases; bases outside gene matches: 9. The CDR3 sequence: CAWVWTGAMNTEAFF. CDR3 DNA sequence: TGTGCCTGGGTTTGGACAGGCGCCATGAACACTGAAGCTTTCTTT.

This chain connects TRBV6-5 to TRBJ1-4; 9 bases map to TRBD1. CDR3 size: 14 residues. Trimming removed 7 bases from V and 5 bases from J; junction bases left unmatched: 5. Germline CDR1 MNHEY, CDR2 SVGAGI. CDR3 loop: CASNPTGGNEKLFF. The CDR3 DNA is TGTGCCAGCAACCCGACAGGGGGGAATGAAAAACTGTTTTTT.

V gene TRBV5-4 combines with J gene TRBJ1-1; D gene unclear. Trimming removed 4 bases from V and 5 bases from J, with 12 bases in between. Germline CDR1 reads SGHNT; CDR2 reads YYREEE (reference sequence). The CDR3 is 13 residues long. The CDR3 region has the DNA TGTGCCAGCAGCCCCGTTTGGGGAACTGAAGCTTTCTTT. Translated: CASSPVWGTEAFF. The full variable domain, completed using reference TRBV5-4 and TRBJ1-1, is ETGVTQSPTHLIKTRGQQVTLRCSSQSGHNTVSWYQQALGQGPQFIFQYYREEENGRGNFPPRFSGLQFPNYSSELNVNALELDDSALYLCASSPVWGTEAFFGQGTRLTVV.